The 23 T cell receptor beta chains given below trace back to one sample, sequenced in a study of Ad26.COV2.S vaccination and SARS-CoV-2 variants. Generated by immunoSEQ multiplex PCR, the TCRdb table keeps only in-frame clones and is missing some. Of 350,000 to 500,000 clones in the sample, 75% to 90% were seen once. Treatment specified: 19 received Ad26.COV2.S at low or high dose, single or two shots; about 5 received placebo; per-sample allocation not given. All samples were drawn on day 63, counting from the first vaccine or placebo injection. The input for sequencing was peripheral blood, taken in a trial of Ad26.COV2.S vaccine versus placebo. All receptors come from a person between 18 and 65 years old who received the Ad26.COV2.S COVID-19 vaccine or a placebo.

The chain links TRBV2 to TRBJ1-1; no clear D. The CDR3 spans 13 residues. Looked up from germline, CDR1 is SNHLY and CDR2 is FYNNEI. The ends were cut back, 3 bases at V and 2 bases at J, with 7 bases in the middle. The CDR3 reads CASSDHLNTEAFF. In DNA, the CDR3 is TGTGCCAGCAGTGACCACCTCAACACTGAAGCTTTCTTT.

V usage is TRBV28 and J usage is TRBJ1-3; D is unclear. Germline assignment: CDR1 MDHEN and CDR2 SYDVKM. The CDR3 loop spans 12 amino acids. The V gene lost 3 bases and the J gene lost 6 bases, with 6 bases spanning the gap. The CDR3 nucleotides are TGTGCCAGCAGTTTGTTCCAAAACACCATATATTTT. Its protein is CASSLFQNTIYF.

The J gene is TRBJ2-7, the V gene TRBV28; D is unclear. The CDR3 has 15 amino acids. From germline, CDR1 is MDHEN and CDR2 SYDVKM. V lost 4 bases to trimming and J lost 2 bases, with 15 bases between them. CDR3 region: CASSSVGWAAYEQYV. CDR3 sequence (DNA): TGTGCCAGCAGTTCCGTAGGGTGGGCGGCCTACGAGCAGTACGTC.

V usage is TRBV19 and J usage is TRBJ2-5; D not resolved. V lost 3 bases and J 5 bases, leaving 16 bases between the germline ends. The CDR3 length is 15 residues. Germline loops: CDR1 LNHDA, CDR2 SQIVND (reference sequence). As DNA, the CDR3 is TGTGCCAGTAGTATTGTTTACGTGGGAAGGGAGACCCAGTACTTC. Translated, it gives CASSIVYVGRETQYF.

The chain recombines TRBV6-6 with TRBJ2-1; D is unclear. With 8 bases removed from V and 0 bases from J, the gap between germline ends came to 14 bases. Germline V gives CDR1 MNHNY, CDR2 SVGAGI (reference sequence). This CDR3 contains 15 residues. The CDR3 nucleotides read TGTGCCAGCCCCATCGTCCGGAGCTCCTACAATGAGCAGTTCTTC. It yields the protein CASPIVRSSYNEQFF.

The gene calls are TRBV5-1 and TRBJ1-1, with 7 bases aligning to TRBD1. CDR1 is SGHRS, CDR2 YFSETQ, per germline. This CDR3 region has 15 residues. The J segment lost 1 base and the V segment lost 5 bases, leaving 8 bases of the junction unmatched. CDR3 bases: TGCGCCAGCAGTCCCGACAGGGTGGGGAACACTGAAGCTTTCTTT. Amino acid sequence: CASSPDRVGNTEAFF.

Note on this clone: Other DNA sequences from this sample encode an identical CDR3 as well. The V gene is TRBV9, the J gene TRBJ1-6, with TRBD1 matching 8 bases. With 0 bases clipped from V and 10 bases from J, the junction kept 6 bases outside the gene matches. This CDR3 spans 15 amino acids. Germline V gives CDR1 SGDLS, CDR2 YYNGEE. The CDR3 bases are TGTGCCAGCAGCGTAGGGCAGGGGGCGGGCTCACCCCTCCACTTT. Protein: CASSVGQGAGSPLHF.

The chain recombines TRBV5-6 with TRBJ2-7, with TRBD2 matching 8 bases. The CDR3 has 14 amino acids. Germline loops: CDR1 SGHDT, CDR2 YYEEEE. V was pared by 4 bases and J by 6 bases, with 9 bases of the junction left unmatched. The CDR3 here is CASSPRWLAGEQYF. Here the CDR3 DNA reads TGTGCCAGCAGCCCAAGGTGGCTAGCGGGCGAGCAGTACTTC.

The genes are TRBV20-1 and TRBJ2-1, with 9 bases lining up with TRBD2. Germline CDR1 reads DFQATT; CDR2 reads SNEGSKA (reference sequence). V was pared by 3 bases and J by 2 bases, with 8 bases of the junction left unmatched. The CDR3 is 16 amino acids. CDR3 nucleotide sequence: TGCAGTGCTAGTAGCCTAGCGGGGCCCCCCTACAATGAGCAGTTCTTC. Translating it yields CSASSLAGPPYNEQFF.

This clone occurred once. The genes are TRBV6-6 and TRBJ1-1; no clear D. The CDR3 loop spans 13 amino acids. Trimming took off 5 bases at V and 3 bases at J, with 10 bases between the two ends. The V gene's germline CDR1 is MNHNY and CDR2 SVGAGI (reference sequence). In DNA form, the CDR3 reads TGTGCCAGCAGTCAACTGAGGGACACTGAAGCTTTCTTT. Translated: CASSQLRDTEAFF.

This CDR3 is CASSSQGWNEQFF. The CDR3 DNA sequence: TGTGCCAGCAGCTCGCAGGGGTGGAATGAGCAGTTCTTC. This chain joins TRBV7-3 and TRBJ2-1, with TRBD1 as a possible D gene (6 bases). Trimming removed 4 bases from V and 7 bases from J, with 11 bases in between. Germline V gives CDR1 SGHTA, CDR2 FQGTGA. The CDR3 is 13 amino acids. Using reference TRBV7-3 and TRBJ2-1 for the parts outside the CDR3, the full variable domain is GAGVSQTPSNKVTEKGKYVELRCDPISGHTALYWYRQSLGQGPEFLIYFQGTGAADDSGLPNDRFFAVRPEGSVSTLKIQRTERGDSAVYLCASSSQGWNEQFFGPGTRLTVL.

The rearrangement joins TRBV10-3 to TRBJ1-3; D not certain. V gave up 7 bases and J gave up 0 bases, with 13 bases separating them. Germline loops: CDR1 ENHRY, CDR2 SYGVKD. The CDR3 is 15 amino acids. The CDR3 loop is CAIIGQLGSGNTIYF. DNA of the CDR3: TGTGCCATCATTGGCCAGCTGGGCTCTGGAAACACCATATATTTT.

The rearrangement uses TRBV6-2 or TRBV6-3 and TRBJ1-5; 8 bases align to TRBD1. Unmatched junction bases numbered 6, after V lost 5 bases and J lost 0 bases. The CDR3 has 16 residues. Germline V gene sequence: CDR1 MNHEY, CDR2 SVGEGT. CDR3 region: CASSHPGQDSNQPQHF. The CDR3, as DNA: TGTGCCAGCAGTCATCCGGGACAGGATAGCAATCAGCCCCAGCATTTT.

The CDR3 DNA reads as TGTGCCAGCAGCGTGGGACAGGGGTATGGCTACACCTTC. Translation: CASSVGQGYGYTF. The V and J genes are TRBV7-6 and TRBJ1-2; 10 nucleotides align to TRBD1. The CDR3 is 13 amino acids. The V gene end was trimmed by 5 bases and the J gene end by 5 bases; junction bases not matched to a gene: 2. Germline CDR1 SGHVS, CDR2 FNYEAQ.

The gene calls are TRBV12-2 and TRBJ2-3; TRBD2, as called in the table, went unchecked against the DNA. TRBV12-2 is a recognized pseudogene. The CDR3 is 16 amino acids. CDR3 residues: CASRSPGSGSTDTQYF. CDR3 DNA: TGTGCAAGTCGCTCACCGGGTAGCGGAAGCACAGATACGCAGTATTTT.

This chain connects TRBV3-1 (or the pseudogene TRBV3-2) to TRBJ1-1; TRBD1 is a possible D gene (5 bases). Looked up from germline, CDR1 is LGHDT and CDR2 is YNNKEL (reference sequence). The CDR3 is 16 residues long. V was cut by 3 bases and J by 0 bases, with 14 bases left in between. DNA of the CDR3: TGTGCCAGCAGCCAGGCCCCGGGACGGTTGAACACTGAAGCTTTCTTT. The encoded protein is CASSQAPGRLNTEAFF.

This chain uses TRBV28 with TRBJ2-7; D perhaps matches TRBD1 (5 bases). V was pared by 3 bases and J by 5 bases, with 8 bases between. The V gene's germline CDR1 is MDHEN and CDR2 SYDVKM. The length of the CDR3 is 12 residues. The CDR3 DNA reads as TGTGCCAGCAGTTTCCTCAGGGACGAGCAGTACTTC. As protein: CASSFLRDEQYF.

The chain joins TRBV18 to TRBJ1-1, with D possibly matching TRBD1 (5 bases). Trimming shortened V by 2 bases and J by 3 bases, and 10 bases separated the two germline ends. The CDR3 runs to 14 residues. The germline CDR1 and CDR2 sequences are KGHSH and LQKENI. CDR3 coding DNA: TGTGCCAGCTCACCAACGGGGGTGGACACTGAAGCTTTCTTT. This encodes CASSPTGVDTEAFF.

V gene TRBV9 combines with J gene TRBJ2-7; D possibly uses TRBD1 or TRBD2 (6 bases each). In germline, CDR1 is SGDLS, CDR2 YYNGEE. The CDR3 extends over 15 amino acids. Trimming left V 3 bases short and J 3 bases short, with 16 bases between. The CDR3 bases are TGTGCCAGCAGCGCGAGTGGGGGGCACGGCTACGAGCAGTACTTC. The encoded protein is CASSASGGHGYEQYF.

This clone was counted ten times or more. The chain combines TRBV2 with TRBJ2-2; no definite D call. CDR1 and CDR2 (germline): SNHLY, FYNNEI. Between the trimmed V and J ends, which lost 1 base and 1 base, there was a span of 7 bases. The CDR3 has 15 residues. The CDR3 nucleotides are TGTGCCAGCAGTGAAGGGCCGATGAACACCGGGGAGCTGTTTTTT. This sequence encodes CASSEGPMNTGELFF.

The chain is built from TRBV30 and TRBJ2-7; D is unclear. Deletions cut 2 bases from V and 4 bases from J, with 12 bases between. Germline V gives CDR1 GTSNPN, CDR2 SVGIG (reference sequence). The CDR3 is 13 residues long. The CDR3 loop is CAWSITVVYEQYF. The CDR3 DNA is TGTGCCTGGAGTATTACGGTGGTTTACGAGCAGTACTTC.

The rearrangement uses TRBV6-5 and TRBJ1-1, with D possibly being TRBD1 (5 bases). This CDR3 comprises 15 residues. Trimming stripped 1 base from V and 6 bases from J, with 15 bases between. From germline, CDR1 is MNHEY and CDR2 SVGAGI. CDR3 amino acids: CASSYWGVAGSEAFF. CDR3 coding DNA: TGTGCCAGCAGTTACTGGGGGGTAGCGGGGTCTGAAGCTTTCTTT.

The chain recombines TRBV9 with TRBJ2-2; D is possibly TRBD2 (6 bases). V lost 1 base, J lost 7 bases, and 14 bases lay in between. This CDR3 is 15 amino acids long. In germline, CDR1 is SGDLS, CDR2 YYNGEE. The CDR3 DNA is TGTGCCAGCAGCGTATTTGGCGGGGTGGGCGGGGAGCTGTTTTTT. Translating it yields CASSVFGGVGGELFF.